Given below is one TCR beta chain in context. Its specificity is unknown. This record belongs to a study of regulatory T cells in long-lasting Graves disease. The germline CDR1 and CDR2 sequences are SGHAT and FQNNGV. Trimming cost V 5 bases and J 0 bases; bases outside gene matches: 2. The CDR3 spans 15 residues. CDR3 regions were amplified by Arm-PCR using iRepertoire HTBI primers to build TCR beta libraries. Authors' methods: Among the samples, around 60 TRBV and 14 TRBJ segments were identified. One entry per CDR3 protein results from TCRdb running MiXCR on the multiplex PCR reads. TCRdb's processing, not the study's, gives the V and J calls here. In the table there are over 650,000 distinct CDR3 sequences, around 30% of which are singletons. The time point denotes: persistent/refractory GD, antithyroid drugs over 5 years with positive TRAb. The TCR library was made from RNA that had been extracted from PBMCs in TRIzol. In each case, Graves' disease was diagnosed per American Thyroid Association guidelines. In Xi'an, China, an endocrinology department was the source of patients.

Study-wide results and caveats: TRBV28, TRBJ1-2 and TRBJ2-5 were segments that persistent disease favored.

This TCR was sampled from a female donor with Graves disease. This chain joins TRBV11-2 and TRBJ2-3; 10 nucleotides line up with TRBD1. Sample: peripheral blood mononuclear cells (PBMCs), taken when the disease was refractory, from a patient treated with antithyroid drugs. The CDR3 here is CASSKDRGSTDTQYF. In DNA form, the CDR3 reads TGTGCCAGCAGCAAGGACAGGGGGAGCACAGATACGCAGTATTTT.